These T cell receptor beta chains were read from a single sample in a study of identical twins. One entry per CDR3 protein results from TCRdb running MiXCR on the 5' RACE reads. The top ten clones hold more than 0.25% of a sample with 1.5 million to 2 million distinct CDR3 sequences, about 31% of them seen once. Sequenced input: cord blood. These receptors came from a newborn girl in good health. CDR3s include the opening cysteine and the closing phenylalanine or tryptophan.

CDR3 protein	V gene	J gene
CASSLARDSSQPQHF	TRBV12-3/TRBV12-4	TRBJ1-5
CASSVVEFSAQYF	TRBV9	TRBJ2-3
CASSFSFQPQHF	TRBV12-3/TRBV12-4	TRBJ1-5
CASSLAGHRDSTPNGYTF	TRBV7-9	TRBJ1-2
CASSLAGNGGTDTQYF	TRBV7-9	TRBJ2-3
CASSVDSSQETQYF	TRBV5-1	TRBJ2-5
CASSYSTSGRAPDTQYF	TRBV6-6	TRBJ2-3
CASSSWGTQYF	TRBV6-5	.
CSVESRAYGYTF	TRBV29-1	TRBJ1-2
CSASLPGTYGYTF	TRBV20-1	TRBJ1-2
CASSQDWVAPYNEQFF	TRBV4-2	TRBJ2-1
CASSWRGRGEKLFF	TRBV6-6	TRBJ1-4
CASSLGYTQGPYGPQHF	TRBV5-6	TRBJ1-5
CASSQVGQTPTDTQYF	TRBV4-2	TRBJ2-3
CASSFGTRGLGEQFF	TRBV7-6	TRBJ2-1
CASTLFRVPNYGYTF	TRBV12-3/TRBV12-4	TRBJ1-2
CAGGLLNTGELFF	TRBV2	TRBJ2-2
CSARGTSAYEQYF	TRBV20-1	TRBJ2-7
CSASAGESGNEQFF	TRBV20-1	TRBJ2-1
CASSAQGADTEAFF	TRBV2	TRBJ1-1
CASSLGEGGNYGYTF	TRBV12-3/TRBV12-4	TRBJ1-2
CSASWTGWGQPQHF	TRBV20-1	TRBJ1-5
CASSLFGTRYAKNIQYF	TRBV7-2	TRBJ2-4
CASSPTSGTDIGYHYEQYF	TRBV4-2	TRBJ2-7
CASSFQGLGAKNIQYF	TRBV7-9	TRBJ2-4
CSARDHRGGGTDTQYF	TRBV20-1	TRBJ2-3
CASRPTSGDNEQFF	TRBV28	TRBJ2-1
CASSLLVGGSSYNEQYF	TRBV12-3/TRBV12-4	.
CAISAQGIRRMNTEAFF	TRBV10-3	TRBJ1-1
CASSLRGIEYEQYF	TRBV27	TRBJ2-7
CASSLDRRPDTEAFF	TRBV5-1	TRBJ1-1
CASSFGTSALGDEQFF	TRBV12-3/TRBV12-4	TRBJ2-1
CASSQEWLAGYNEQFF	TRBV14	TRBJ2-1
CASSQQNRGGTDTQYF	TRBV12-3/TRBV12-4	TRBJ2-3
CASSQDPRASEKLFF	TRBV3-1	TRBJ1-4
CAARRVSGNTIYF	TRBV13	TRBJ1-3
CASSTNLQGGQETQYF	TRBV5-1	TRBJ2-5
CSVEEGTHRTAQTGELFF	TRBV29-1	TRBJ2-2
CASSERRQANGYTF	TRBV2	TRBJ1-2
CASSPRQGSAFF	TRBV18	TRBJ1-1
CASSLDHLWEQYF	TRBV12-3/TRBV12-4	TRBJ2-5
CSASPRDRGTDTQYF	TRBV20-1	TRBJ2-3
CASSVQGNTEAFF	TRBV9	TRBJ1-1
CASSQPTSAYNEQFF	TRBV4-1	TRBJ2-1
CASSKEGGQGNTIYF	TRBV21-1	TRBJ1-3
CASRRDRAANTGELFF	TRBV6-5	TRBJ2-2
CASSYYRLGADTQYF	TRBV6-5	TRBJ2-3
CASTGQSSYEQYF	TRBV2	TRBJ2-7
CASSLAPSGRWGEQYF	TRBV28	TRBJ2-5
CASSSDWAGYTEAFF	TRBV27	TRBJ1-1
CASSHQGPSGTGFNYGYTF	TRBV4-1	TRBJ1-2
CASSPGQGAQPQHF	TRBV7-9	TRBJ1-5
CASSWLAGDTGELFF	TRBV5-1	TRBJ2-2
CAISEDRYYGYTF	TRBV10-3	TRBJ1-2
CASSRAPSYNEQFF	TRBV6-1	TRBJ2-1
CASSPQSFLTDTQYF	TRBV3-1	TRBJ2-3
CASSKGRGELAEAFF	TRBV21-1	TRBJ1-1
CASSQVANLHTDTQYF	TRBV4-1	TRBJ2-3
CASSSNYEQYF	TRBV5-1	TRBJ2-7